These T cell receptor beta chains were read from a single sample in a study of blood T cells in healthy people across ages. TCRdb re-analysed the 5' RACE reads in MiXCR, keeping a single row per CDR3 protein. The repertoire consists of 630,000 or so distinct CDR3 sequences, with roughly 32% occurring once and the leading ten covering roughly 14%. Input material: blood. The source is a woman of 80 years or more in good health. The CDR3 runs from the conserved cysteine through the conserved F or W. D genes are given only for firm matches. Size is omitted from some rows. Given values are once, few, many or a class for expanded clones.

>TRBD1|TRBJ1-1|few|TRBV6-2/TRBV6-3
CASSPDRDAEAFF
TGTGCCAGCAGTCCGGACAGGGACGCTGAAGCTTTCTTT
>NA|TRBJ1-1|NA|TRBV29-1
CSVESNRFAAFF
TGCAGCGTTGAATCTAACAGGTTTGCAGCTTTCTTT
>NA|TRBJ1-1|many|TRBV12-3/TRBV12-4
CASSLRRGGAEAFF
TGTGCCAGCAGTTTGAGAAGGGGTGGGGCTGAAGCTTTCTTT
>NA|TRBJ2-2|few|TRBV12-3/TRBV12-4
CASSNHGQNTGELFF
TGTGCCAGCAGTAACCACGGACAGAACACCGGGGAGCTGTTTTTT
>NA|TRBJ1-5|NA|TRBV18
CASSPVGGSVQPQHF
TGTGCCAGCTCACCCGTCGGGGGGTCAGTACAGCCCCAGCATTTT
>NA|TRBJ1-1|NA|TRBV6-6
CASGNPNTEAFF
TGTGCCAGTGGAAACCCGAACACTGAAGCTTTCTTT
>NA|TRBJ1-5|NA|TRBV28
CASRPGGVSNQPQHF
TGTGCCAGCAGGCCCGGTGGGGTTAGCAATCAGCCCCAGCATTTT
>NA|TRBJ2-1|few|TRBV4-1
CASSQETFSYNEQFF
TGCGCCAGCAGCCAAGAGACTTTCTCCTACAATGAGCAGTTCTTC
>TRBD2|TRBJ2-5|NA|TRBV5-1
CASSLAAVIAGGPGNEQYF
TGCGCCAGCAGCTTGGCCGCGGTAATAGCGGGGGGGCCAGGTAATGAGCAGTACTTC
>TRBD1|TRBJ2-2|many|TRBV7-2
CASSFVHRGPTGELFF
TGTGCCAGCAGCTTCGTTCACAGGGGGCCCACCGGGGAGCTGTTTTTT
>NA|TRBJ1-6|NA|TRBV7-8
CASSLRTGNNSPLHF
TGTGCCAGCAGCCTACGGACGGGAAATAATTCACCCCTCCACTTT
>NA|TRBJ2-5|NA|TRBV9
CASSVASAAAYGQYF
TGTGCCAGCAGCGTAGCTTCGGCCGCCGCCTACGGGCAGTACTTC
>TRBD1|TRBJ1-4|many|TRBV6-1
CASSLRDRAKKKLFF
TGTGCCAGCAGTTTACGGGACAGGGCGAAGAAAAAACTGTTTTTT
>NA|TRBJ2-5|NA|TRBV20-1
CSARPMSPTSWFAGETQYF
TGCAGTGCTAGACCCATGTCCCCCACTAGTTGGTTTGCGGGTGAGACCCAGTACTTC
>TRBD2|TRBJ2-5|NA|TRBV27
CASSPIWSGGRETQYF
TGTGCCAGCAGTCCGATATGGAGCGGGGGGCGGGAGACCCAGTACTTC
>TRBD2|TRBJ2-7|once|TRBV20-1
CSATERSGSRYEQYF
TGCAGTGCAACCGAACGTAGCGGGAGTAGGTACGAGCAGTACTTC
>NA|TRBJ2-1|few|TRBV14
CASSHTTYEQFF
TGTGCCAGCAGCCACACGACCTACGAGCAGTTCTTC
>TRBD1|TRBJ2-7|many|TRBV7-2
CASSSGQGISEQYF
TGTGCCAGCAGCTCCGGACAGGGGATAAGCGAGCAGTACTTC
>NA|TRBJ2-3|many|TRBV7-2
CASSFGTSTDTQYF
TGTGCCAGCAGCTTCGGGACTAGCACAGATACGCAGTATTTT
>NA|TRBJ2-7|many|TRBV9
CASSAKQGASYEQYF
TGTGCCAGCAGCGCCAAACAGGGAGCCAGCTACGAGCAGTACTTC
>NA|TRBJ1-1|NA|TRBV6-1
CASSEAGMNTEAFF
TGTGCCAGCAGTGAAGCAGGTATGAACACTGAAGCTTTCTTT
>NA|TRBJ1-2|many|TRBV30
CAWNKGEDYGYTF
TGTGCCTGGAATAAGGGAGAAGACTATGGCTACACCTTC
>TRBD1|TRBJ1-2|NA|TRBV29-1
CSVEVGQGDYTF
TGCAGCGTTGAAGTAGGACAGGGGGACTACACCTTC
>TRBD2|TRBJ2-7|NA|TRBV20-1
CSARPGLTGEQYF
TGCAGTGCTAGACCGGGACTAACGGGGGAGCAGTACTTC
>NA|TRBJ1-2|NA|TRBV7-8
CASSSGERGYTF
TGTGCCAGCAGCTCAGGGGAGAGGGGCTACACCTTC
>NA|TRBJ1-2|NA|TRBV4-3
CASSQGWGSYGYTF
TGCGCCAGCAGCCAAGGATGGGGTTCCTATGGCTACACCTTC
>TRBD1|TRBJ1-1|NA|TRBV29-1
CSAHEDRVSEAFF
TGCAGCGCCCATGAGGACAGGGTTTCTGAAGCTTTCTTT
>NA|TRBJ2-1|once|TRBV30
CAWRQLMGNEQFF
TGTGCCTGGAGACAATTAATGGGAAATGAGCAGTTCTTC
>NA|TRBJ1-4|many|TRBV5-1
CASSLVREKLFF
TGCGCCAGCAGCTTGGTACGGGAAAAACTGTTTTTT
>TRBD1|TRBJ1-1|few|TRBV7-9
CASTQGALTEAFF
TGTGCCAGCACCCAGGGGGCGCTGACTGAAGCTTTCTTT
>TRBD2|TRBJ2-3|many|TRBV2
CASSSGLAGPKDTQYF
TGTGCCAGCAGTTCCGGACTAGCGGGGCCAAAAGATACGCAGTATTTT
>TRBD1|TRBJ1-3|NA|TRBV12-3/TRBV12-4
CASTQTGGSGSGNTIYF
TGTGCCAGCACCCAAACAGGGGGCAGTGGCTCTGGAAACACCATATATTTT
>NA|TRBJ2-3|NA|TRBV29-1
CSVAPLESTDTQYF
TGCAGCGTTGCCCCCCTAGAGAGCACAGATACGCAGTATTTT
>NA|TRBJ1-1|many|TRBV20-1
CSAPRGRNPEAFF
TGCAGTGCCCCGAGAGGAAGAAATCCTGAAGCTTTCTTT
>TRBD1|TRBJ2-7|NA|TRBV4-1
CASSQLQGTAYNEQYF
TGCGCCAGCAGCCAATTACAGGGGACCGCCTACAATGAGCAGTACTTC
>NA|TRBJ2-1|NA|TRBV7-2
CASSQGGWGPSSYNEQFF
TGTGCCAGCAGCCAGGGGGGTTGGGGGCCAAGCTCCTACAATGAGCAGTTCTTC
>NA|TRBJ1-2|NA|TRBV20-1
CSAREPGPPRNTF
TGCAGTGCTAGAGAACCGGGACCTCCGAGGAACACCTTC
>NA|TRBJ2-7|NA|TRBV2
CASSDKHGRRQPIRDEQYF
TGTGCCAGCAGTGACAAACATGGAAGGCGACAGCCTATACGAGACGAGCAGTACTTC
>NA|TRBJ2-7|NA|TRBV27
CASSPSWVWYEQYF
TGTGCCAGCAGTCCATCTTGGGTATGGTACGAGCAGTACTTC
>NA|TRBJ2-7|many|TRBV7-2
CASSLGPGRAYEQYF
TGTGCCAGCAGCTTAGGCCCGGGGAGAGCCTACGAGCAGTACTTC
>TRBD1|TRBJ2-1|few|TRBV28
CASGVGTGSSYNEQFF
TGTGCCAGCGGGGTAGGGACAGGCAGCTCCTACAATGAGCAGTTCTTC
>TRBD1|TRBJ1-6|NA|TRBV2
CASSARDSYSPLHF
TGTGCCAGCAGCGCCCGGGACAGCTATTCACCCCTCCACTTT
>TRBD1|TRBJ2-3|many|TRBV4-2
CASSPLGQGDDTQYF
TGTGCCAGCAGCCCTTTGGGACAGGGGGACGATACGCAGTATTTT
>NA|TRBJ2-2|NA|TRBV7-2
CASSENPTTKNTGELFF
TGTGCCAGCAGCGAAAACCCGACGACAAAGAACACCGGGGAGCTGTTTTTT
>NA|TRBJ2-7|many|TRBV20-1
CSATRETESSYEQYF
TGCAGTGCCACGAGGGAAACGGAAAGCTCCTACGAGCAGTACTTC
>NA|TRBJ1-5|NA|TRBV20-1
CSARVPAEIYSNQPQHF
TGCAGTGCTAGAGTCCCGGCGGAAATCTATAGCAATCAGCCCCAGCATTTT
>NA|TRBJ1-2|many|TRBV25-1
CASIRTGSNYGYTF
TGTGCCAGCATTAGGACGGGTAGTAACTATGGCTACACCTTC
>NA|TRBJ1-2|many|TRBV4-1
CASSPETTGTYGYTF
TGCGCCAGCAGTCCTGAAACAACAGGGACCTATGGCTACACCTTC
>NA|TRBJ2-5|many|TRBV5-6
CASSALATETQYF
TGTGCCAGCAGCGCACTAGCAACCGAGACCCAGTACTTC
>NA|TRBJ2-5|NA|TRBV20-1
CSAPGTGHDSGGVETQYF
TGCAGTGCTCCCGGGACAGGGCATGATAGCGGGGGAGTAGAGACCCAGTACTTC
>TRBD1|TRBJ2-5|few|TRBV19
CASSPSGTGIQETQYF
TGTGCCAGTAGTCCCTCCGGGACAGGGATCCAAGAGACCCAGTACTTC
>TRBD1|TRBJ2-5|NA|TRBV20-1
CSGLGQASDEQYF
TGCAGTGGCCTTGGACAGGCCAGTGATGAGCAGTACTTC
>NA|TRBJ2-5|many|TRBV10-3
CAISESRRQETQYF
TGTGCCATCAGTGAGTCACGTAGACAAGAGACCCAGTACTTC